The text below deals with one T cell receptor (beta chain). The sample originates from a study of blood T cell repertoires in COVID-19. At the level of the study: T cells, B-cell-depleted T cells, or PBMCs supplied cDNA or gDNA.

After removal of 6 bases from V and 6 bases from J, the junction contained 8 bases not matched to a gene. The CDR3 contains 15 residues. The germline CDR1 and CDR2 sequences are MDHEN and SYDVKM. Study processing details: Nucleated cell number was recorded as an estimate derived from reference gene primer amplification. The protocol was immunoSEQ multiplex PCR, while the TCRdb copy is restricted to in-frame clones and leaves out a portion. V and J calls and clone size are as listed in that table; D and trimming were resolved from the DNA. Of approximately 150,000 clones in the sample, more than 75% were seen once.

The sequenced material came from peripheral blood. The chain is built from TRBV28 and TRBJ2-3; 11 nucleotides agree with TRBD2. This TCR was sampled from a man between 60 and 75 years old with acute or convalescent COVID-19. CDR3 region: CASSFSGRAADTQYF. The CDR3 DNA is TGTGCCAGCAGCTTTAGCGGGAGGGCGGCCGATACGCAGTATTTT. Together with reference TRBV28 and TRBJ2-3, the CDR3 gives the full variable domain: DVKVTQSSRYLVKRTGEKVFLECVQDMDHENMFWYRQDPGLGLRLIYFSYDVKMKEKGDIPEGYSVSREKKERFSLILESASTNQTSMYLCASSFSGRAADTQYFGPGTRLTVL.